A single TCR beta chain is shown here with its context. These data are taken from a study of T-cell memory formation after mild COVID-19. J lost 9 bases, V lost 6 bases, and 13 bases had no gene match. Germline V gives CDR1 DFQATT, CDR2 SNEGSKA (reference sequence). The CDR3 loop spans 14 amino acids. A single record per CDR3 protein comes from TCRdb applying MiXCR to the 5' RACE reads. The table shows 150,000 to 200,000 distinct CDR3 sequences, with under 14% occurring only once. What was sequenced was PBMCs or a T cell subset sorted from them (not recorded which). The source of this sequence is a man younger than 35 who had mild COVID-19 (a few samples of this study predate the infection). Cell type and time point are not known. This chain joins TRBV20-1 and TRBJ2-1, with 8 bases matching TRBD2. CDR3 DNA: TGCAGTGCCTCACAAAGCGGGGGCGCCGTTGAGCAGTTCTTC. Amino acid sequence: CSASQSGGAVEQFF.